This T cell receptor beta chain was sequenced in a study of Ad26.COV2.S vaccination and SARS-CoV-2 variants. Study overall: Ad26.COV2.S arm of COV1001 included the donor. Into the muscle, Ad26.COV2.S was dosed once or twice, 56 days apart. Whole-study results and caveats: Marked by substantial breadth, spike-specific CD8+ and CD4+ T cell responses were reportedly seen after vaccination. Vaccine and placebo groups showed comparable non-spike TCR breadth.

Treatment given: some 20 received Ad26.COV2.S at low or high dose, single or two shots; 5 received placebo; per-sample allocation not given. At day 63 after the first vaccine or placebo injection, samples were drawn. Turning to this clone: The antigen is unknown.

Sequencing was performed with immunoSEQ multiplex PCR; in TCRdb, only in-frame clones are kept and a portion is missing. The sample records some 340,000 clones, 85% being singletons. Germline V gene lookup returns CDR1 SGHRS and CDR2 YFSETQ. This CDR3 has 14 amino acids. V was pared by 4 bases and J by 5 bases, with 6 bases of the junction left unmatched. The origin of this receptor is a person between 18 and 60 years old who received the Ad26.COV2.S COVID-19 vaccine or a placebo. The V gene is TRBV5-1, the J gene TRBJ2-1; 7 bases line up with TRBD2. The sample consisted of peripheral blood, taken in a trial of Ad26.COV2.S vaccine versus placebo. The CDR3 DNA sequence: TGCGCCAGCAGCCCCACGGGACTACACAATGAGCAGTTCTTC. Residues: CASSPTGLHNEQFF.